This is a list of T cell receptor beta chains from one sample in a study of OX40 agonist ivuxolimab in advanced cancers. Only in-frame clones appear in the TCRdb table, and some are missing; sequencing was by immunoSEQ multiplex PCR. The data contain around 70,000 clones, approximately 90% of them singletons. The specimen comprised CD4+ or CD8+ T cells sorted from blood, sampled in a trial of the OX40 agonist ivuxolimab. These receptors were obtained from an adult with an advanced solid tumor such as melanoma, head and neck, liver or kidney cancer. CDR3s include the opening cysteine and the closing phenylalanine or tryptophan. Fields, in order: D gene, V gene, J gene, clone size, CDR3 DNA, CDR3 protein. D genes are given only for firm matches. Size is stated for part of the rows, as once, few or many counts, or as a class when the clone is expanded.

d_gene: .
v_gene: TRBV10-3
j_gene: TRBJ2-6
abundance: .
CDR3nt: TGTGCCATCAGTGAGTCTAGCACCATCTCTGGGGCCAACGTCCTGACTTTC
CDR3aa: CAISESSTISGANVLTF

d_gene: .
v_gene: TRBV5-8
j_gene: TRBJ1-5
abundance: .
CDR3nt: TGTGCCAGCAGCTTTGGGGGTAGCAATCAGCCCCAGCATTTT
CDR3aa: CASSFGGSNQPQHF

d_gene: TRBD1
v_gene: TRBV27
j_gene: TRBJ2-5
abundance: once
CDR3nt: TGTGCCAGCAGTTCAGGGACAGGCGGGCGGACCCAGTACTTC
CDR3aa: CASSSGTGGRTQYF

d_gene: .
v_gene: TRBV5-4
j_gene: TRBJ1-4
abundance: .
CDR3nt: TGTGCCAGCAGCTTGGAATCTTATGGAAAACTGTTTTTT
CDR3aa: CASSLESYGKLFF

d_gene: .
v_gene: TRBV19
j_gene: TRBJ1-5
abundance: .
CDR3nt: TGTGCCAGTAGTATGGTCGGTGGGGGCAATCAGCCCCAGCATTTT
CDR3aa: CASSMVGGGNQPQHF

d_gene: TRBD2
v_gene: TRBV7-9
j_gene: TRBJ2-1
abundance: once
CDR3nt: TGTGCCAGCAGCTCTAGCGGGAGGGTAAACAATGAGCAGTTCTTC
CDR3aa: CASSSSGRVNNEQFF

d_gene: .
v_gene: TRBV4-1
j_gene: TRBJ1-1
abundance: few
CDR3nt: TGCGCCAGCAGCCATACAGGAGGCAATACTGAAGCTTTCTTT
CDR3aa: CASSHTGGNTEAFF

d_gene: TRBD2
v_gene: TRBV7-3
j_gene: TRBJ2-2
abundance: .
CDR3nt: TGTGCCAGCAGCTTAGCTAGCGGGGGGCCCACCGGGGAGCTGTTTTTT
CDR3aa: CASSLASGGPTGELFF

d_gene: TRBD2
v_gene: TRBV7-3
j_gene: TRBJ2-3
abundance: .
CDR3nt: TGTGCCAGCAGCTTGGGACTAGCGGGAACTACAGATACGCAGTATTTT
CDR3aa: CASSLGLAGTTDTQYF

d_gene: TRBD2
v_gene: TRBV28
j_gene: TRBJ2-3
abundance: .
CDR3nt: TGTGCCAGCAGCCCCATAACTCCCGGGAGGGTGGCAGATACGCAGTATTTT
CDR3aa: CASSPITPGRVADTQYF

d_gene: .
v_gene: TRBV6-4
j_gene: TRBJ2-7
abundance: .
CDR3nt: TGTGCCAGCAGTGTTGCTTTTCATCTCTACGAGCAGTACTTC
CDR3aa: CASSVAFHLYEQYF

d_gene: TRBD2
v_gene: TRBV9
j_gene: TRBJ2-2
abundance: .
CDR3nt: TGTGCCAGCAGCTCAAATGTAGCGGGAGTGGATGCCGGGGAGCTGTTTTTT
CDR3aa: CASSSNVAGVDAGELFF

d_gene: .
v_gene: TRBV4-1
j_gene: TRBJ1-2
abundance: few
CDR3nt: TGCGCCAGCAGCCAAGATAGAGAGGGACGGGTAATAAGTGGCTACACCTTC
CDR3aa: CASSQDREGRVISGYTF

d_gene: .
v_gene: TRBV29-1
j_gene: TRBJ1-1
abundance: few
CDR3nt: TGCAGCGCCCTGGGCGGTTTAATGAACACTGAAGCTTTCTTT
CDR3aa: CSALGGLMNTEAFF

d_gene: .
v_gene: TRBV19
j_gene: TRBJ2-7
abundance: .
CDR3nt: TGTGCCAGTAGTACCGGGACGGGCTACGAGCAGTACTTC
CDR3aa: CASSTGTGYEQYF

d_gene: TRBD1
v_gene: TRBV10-3
j_gene: TRBJ1-1
abundance: once
CDR3nt: TGTGCCATCAGTGAGGTCGGAGGGGGCCGGAACACTGAAGCTTTCTTT
CDR3aa: CAISEVGGGRNTEAFF

d_gene: .
v_gene: TRBV2
j_gene: TRBJ1-1
abundance: once
CDR3nt: TGTGCCAGCAGAGAGCCAAAATGGGGGAAGAACACTGAAGCTTTCTTT
CDR3aa: CASREPKWGKNTEAFF

d_gene: .
v_gene: TRBV5-6
j_gene: TRBJ1-2
abundance: .
CDR3nt: TGTGCCAGCAGCCCCGGCGGCGGAGGCTACACCTTC
CDR3aa: CASSPGGGGYTF

d_gene: TRBD1
v_gene: TRBV4-1
j_gene: TRBJ2-7
abundance: .
CDR3nt: TGCGCCAGCAGCCAAGATCTGGGGGACAGGGGATTCTACGAGCAGTACTTC
CDR3aa: CASSQDLGDRGFYEQYF

d_gene: TRBD1
v_gene: TRBV29-1
j_gene: TRBJ2-3
abundance: .
CDR3nt: TGCAGCGTGTGGGGGACAGGGGGAGTGGGGCTCACAGATACGCAGTATTTT
CDR3aa: CSVWGTGGVGLTDTQYF

d_gene: .
v_gene: TRBV27
j_gene: TRBJ2-1
abundance: .
CDR3nt: TGTGCCAGCAGTCGGGGGCCCGGGGGGCTCTACAATGAGCAGTTCTTC
CDR3aa: CASSRGPGGLYNEQFF

d_gene: .
v_gene: TRBV6-5
j_gene: TRBJ2-7
abundance: .
CDR3nt: TGTGCCAGCAGTTACTTGCCCGGTACCTACGAGCAGTACTTC
CDR3aa: CASSYLPGTYEQYF

d_gene: .
v_gene: TRBV19
j_gene: TRBJ1-1
abundance: .
CDR3nt: TGTGCCAGTAGTATTGTTGGGACTCTAGGTACTGAAGCTTTCTTT
CDR3aa: CASSIVGTLGTEAFF

d_gene: .
v_gene: TRBV6-4
j_gene: TRBJ2-3
abundance: .
CDR3nt: TGTGCCAGCAGTGACTCGATTGGGGGTTGGGATACGCAGTATTTT
CDR3aa: CASSDSIGGWDTQYF

d_gene: .
v_gene: TRBV6-5
j_gene: TRBJ2-7
abundance: .
CDR3nt: TGTGCCAGCAGTTACGGCAGAACCTACGAGCAGTACTTC
CDR3aa: CASSYGRTYEQYF

d_gene: .
v_gene: TRBV7-9
j_gene: TRBJ2-3
abundance: .
CDR3nt: TGTGCCAGCAGCTTAGAGTTGGCGACAGATACGCAGTATTTT
CDR3aa: CASSLELATDTQYF

d_gene: TRBD1
v_gene: TRBV10-2
j_gene: TRBJ1-5
abundance: .
CDR3nt: TGCGCCAGCACCTCGGGACAGCGAAATCAGCCCCAGCATTTT
CDR3aa: CASTSGQRNQPQHF

d_gene: TRBD1
v_gene: TRBV29-1
j_gene: TRBJ2-2
abundance: .
CDR3nt: TGCAGCGTTGAAGATGGCGCCCGGGACAGGGGAACCGGGGAGCTGTTTTTT
CDR3aa: CSVEDGARDRGTGELFF

d_gene: TRBD2
v_gene: TRBV27
j_gene: TRBJ2-7
abundance: .
CDR3nt: TGTGCCAGCAGTTTGGTCGGGGGGTTCTACGAGCAGTACTTC
CDR3aa: CASSLVGGFYEQYF

d_gene: TRBD2
v_gene: TRBV7-3
j_gene: TRBJ2-1
abundance: .
CDR3nt: TGTGCCAGCAGCCCATACGGGACTAGCGGGGGGGCCTCCTACAATGAGCAGTTCTTC
CDR3aa: CASSPYGTSGGASYNEQFF

d_gene: .
v_gene: TRBV19
j_gene: TRBJ2-1
abundance: .
CDR3nt: TGTGCCAGTAGTATAGGCACCTATGAGCAGTTCTTC
CDR3aa: CASSIGTYEQFF

d_gene: .
v_gene: TRBV6-5
j_gene: TRBJ1-1
abundance: .
CDR3nt: TGTGCCAGCAGTTTGATGGGGCCGAACACTGAAGCTTTCTTT
CDR3aa: CASSLMGPNTEAFF

d_gene: .
v_gene: TRBV6-1
j_gene: TRBJ2-7
abundance: .
CDR3nt: TGTGCCAGCAGTGAATGGACCTCTAGCTCCTACGAGCAGTACTTC
CDR3aa: CASSEWTSSSYEQYF

d_gene: .
v_gene: TRBV6-5
j_gene: TRBJ1-4
abundance: once
CDR3nt: TGTGCCAGCAGTTACTCGAAGACAGGAACTAATGAAAAACTGTTTTTT
CDR3aa: CASSYSKTGTNEKLFF

d_gene: .
v_gene: TRBV6-1
j_gene: TRBJ1-5
abundance: .
CDR3nt: TGTGCCAGCAGTGAAGCGGAACGGCAGGGCAGTCAGCCCCAGCATTTT
CDR3aa: CASSEAERQGSQPQHF

d_gene: .
v_gene: TRBV7-9
j_gene: TRBJ2-1
abundance: .
CDR3nt: TGTGCCAGCACATCGGGACTGAATGAGCAGTTCTTC
CDR3aa: CASTSGLNEQFF

d_gene: .
v_gene: TRBV5-6
j_gene: TRBJ1-1
abundance: .
CDR3nt: TGTGCCAGCAGCTTGAAGGGCTCTGCCACTGAAGCTTTCTTT
CDR3aa: CASSLKGSATEAFF

d_gene: TRBD1
v_gene: TRBV9
j_gene: TRBJ2-5
abundance: .
CDR3nt: TGTGCCAGCAGCGTAGACGAAGATCCAGAGACAGGGGACCAAGAGACCCAGTACTTC
CDR3aa: CASSVDEDPETGDQETQYF

d_gene: TRBD1
v_gene: TRBV14
j_gene: TRBJ1-2
abundance: .
CDR3nt: TGTGCCAGCAGTACCTCGGGACAGTACTATGGCTACACCTTC
CDR3aa: CASSTSGQYYGYTF

d_gene: .
v_gene: TRBV28
j_gene: TRBJ1-5
abundance: .
CDR3nt: TGTGCCAGCAGTTTGCTCGGTAGCAATCAGCCCCAGCATTTT
CDR3aa: CASSLLGSNQPQHF

d_gene: TRBD1
v_gene: TRBV5-1
j_gene: TRBJ1-6
abundance: .
CDR3nt: TGCGCCAGCAGCCGTTCGACAGGGGAGAATTCACCCCTCCACTTT
CDR3aa: CASSRSTGENSPLHF

d_gene: .
v_gene: TRBV6-1
j_gene: TRBJ1-1
abundance: .
CDR3nt: TGTGCCAGCAGCGGACGGACAAACACTGAAGCTTTCTTT
CDR3aa: CASSGRTNTEAFF

d_gene: TRBD1
v_gene: TRBV7-2
j_gene: TRBJ1-2
abundance: .
CDR3nt: TGTGCCAGCAGCCCAGACGGGACAGTCCCCCGTTATGGCTACACCTTC
CDR3aa: CASSPDGTVPRYGYTF

d_gene: TRBD1
v_gene: TRBV28
j_gene: TRBJ1-2
abundance: .
CDR3nt: TGTGCCAGCAGTTTAGACAGGGTCTATGGCTACACCTTC
CDR3aa: CASSLDRVYGYTF

d_gene: TRBD1
v_gene: TRBV7-9
j_gene: TRBJ2-5
abundance: .
CDR3nt: TGTGCCAGCAGTAAGCAGACAGGGCCGCAAGAGACCCAGTACTTC
CDR3aa: CASSKQTGPQETQYF

d_gene: .
v_gene: TRBV28
j_gene: TRBJ2-1
abundance: .
CDR3nt: TGTGCCAGCAGTTTGGAGGGCCAGTCCGATGAGCAGTTCTTC
CDR3aa: CASSLEGQSDEQFF

d_gene: .
v_gene: TRBV4-2
j_gene: TRBJ2-7
abundance: .
CDR3nt: TGTGCCAGCAGCCAGAGGGTTACCGTTAAGGGCGACGAGCAGTACTTC
CDR3aa: CASSQRVTVKGDEQYF

d_gene: .
v_gene: TRBV30
j_gene: TRBJ1-1
abundance: .
CDR3nt: TGTGCCTGTTCTATCCGGCAGAACACTGAAGCTTTCTTT
CDR3aa: CACSIRQNTEAFF

d_gene: TRBD1
v_gene: TRBV9
j_gene: TRBJ1-2
abundance: .
CDR3nt: TGTGCCAGCAGGGAGGGACAGGGAGTATATGGCTACACCTTC
CDR3aa: CASREGQGVYGYTF

d_gene: .
v_gene: TRBV19
j_gene: TRBJ1-6
abundance: few
CDR3nt: TGTGCCAGTAGTATCACCGGACTAAATTCACCCCTCCACTTT
CDR3aa: CASSITGLNSPLHF

d_gene: .
v_gene: TRBV19
j_gene: TRBJ1-1
abundance: .
CDR3nt: TGTGCCAGTAGTATAGGACAGGCCTTCATGAACACTGAAGCTTTCTTT
CDR3aa: CASSIGQAFMNTEAFF

d_gene: TRBD1
v_gene: TRBV28
j_gene: TRBJ2-2
abundance: .
CDR3nt: TGTGCCAGCAGTTCTCTGACAGGGGGAGGGGAGCTGTTTTTT
CDR3aa: CASSSLTGGGELFF

d_gene: TRBD1
v_gene: TRBV7-9
j_gene: TRBJ2-1
abundance: .
CDR3nt: TGTGCCAGCAGCTTAGGACAGGGAATAAGCGATGAGCAGTTCTTC
CDR3aa: CASSLGQGISDEQFF

d_gene: TRBD1
v_gene: TRBV13
j_gene: TRBJ1-2
abundance: .
CDR3nt: TGTGCCAGCAGCGGAGGGACAGACTCTTATGGCTACACCTTC
CDR3aa: CASSGGTDSYGYTF

d_gene: .
v_gene: TRBV4-1
j_gene: TRBJ1-1
abundance: once
CDR3nt: TGCGCCAGCAGCCAAGAGGTAACAGGGCTAGTTTTGGACACTGAAGCTTTCTTT
CDR3aa: CASSQEVTGLVLDTEAFF